This note documents a single TCR beta chain sequence. Antigen unknown. This sample is drawn from a study of CD8+ T cells in alopecia areata. Sequencing templates came from extracted RNA that was reverse transcribed into cDNA. The protocol was immunoSEQ multiplex PCR, while the TCRdb copy is restricted to in-frame clones and leaves out a portion. The repertoire includes around 50,000 clones, around 96% of them detected once, and roughly 26% sits in the top ten. The ends were cut back, 0 bases at V and 6 bases at J, with 18 bases in the middle. The germline V gene encodes CDR1 MGHRA and CDR2 YSYEKL. The CDR3 runs 16 residues. Study-wide results and caveats: Although TCR sharing was seen in mice, sharing across patients was less clear, possibly for HLA-related reasons.

The investigators collected lesional scalp punch biopsies and peripheral blood from alopecia areata patients. The researchers isolated CD4+ and CD8+ T cells from PBMCs by sorting. The material sequenced was CD8+ T cells sorted from blood, taken at week 0. This receptor was taken from a human donor with alopecia areata. The V gene is TRBV4-1, the J gene TRBJ2-7; no clear D gene. In nucleotides, the CDR3 is TGCGCCAGCAGCCAAGAGGGGTCAGGCGGACCAGGCGAGCAGTACTTC. Protein: CASSQEGSGGPGEQYF.